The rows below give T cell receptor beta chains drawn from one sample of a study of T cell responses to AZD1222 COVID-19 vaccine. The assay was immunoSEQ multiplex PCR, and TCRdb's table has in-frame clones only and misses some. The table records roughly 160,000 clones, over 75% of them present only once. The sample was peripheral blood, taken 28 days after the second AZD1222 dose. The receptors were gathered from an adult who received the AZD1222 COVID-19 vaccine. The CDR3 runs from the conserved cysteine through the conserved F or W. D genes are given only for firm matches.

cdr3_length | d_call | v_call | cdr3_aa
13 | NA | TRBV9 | CASSLGFSETQYF
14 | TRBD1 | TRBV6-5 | CASSDRVQSYGYTF
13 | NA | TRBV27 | CASSFAARETQYF
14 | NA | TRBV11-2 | CASSPPVGNYEQYF
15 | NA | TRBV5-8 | CASSLSRGKAGELFF
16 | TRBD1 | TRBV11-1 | CASSLVSGTEEGSYTF
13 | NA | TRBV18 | CASSPPSSYEQYF
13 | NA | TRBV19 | CASTYGHPYGYTF
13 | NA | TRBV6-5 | CASSYGESETQYF
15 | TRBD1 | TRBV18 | CASSPSTGGGYEQYF
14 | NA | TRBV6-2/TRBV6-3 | CASSYSSRQETQYF
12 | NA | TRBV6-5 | CASSYRTGELFF
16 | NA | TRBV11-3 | CASSLLGTVQNQPQHF
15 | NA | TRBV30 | CAWSVRGLRAGELFF
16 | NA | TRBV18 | CASSPPTAAGAGEQYF
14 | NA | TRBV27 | CASKVASVTGELFF
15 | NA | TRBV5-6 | CASSLTRDRDYEQYF